This TCR beta chain derives from a study of T cells in tuberculosis. Overall study: Blood was taken before or within 7 days of anti-tuberculosis therapy.

Sample time point: new active TB diagnosis, blood taken before or within 7 days of starting treatment. Positive smear microscopy and/or M. tuberculosis culture confirmed active disease. Unsorted cryopreserved PBMC were sequenced, averaging roughly 100,000 T cells per clinical donor. The V end was cut by 0 bases, the J end by 4 bases, with 10 bases between. CDR3 length equals 15 residues. The germline CDR1 and CDR2 sequences are LGHNA and YSLEER. The repertoire was sequenced with immunoSEQ multiplex PCR; TCRdb's copy has only in-frame clones and lacks some. The repertoire holds 29,000 or so clones, with just over 90% as singletons. This clone showed up just a few times.

J is TRBJ1-3 and V is TRBV4-3; TRBD1 might be the D (5 bases). The sequence derives from an adult with tuberculosis. The sequencing used PBMCs, collected at tuberculosis diagnosis. The CDR3 nucleotides are TGCGCCAGCAGCCAAGAGAGGACAATGGGAAACACCATATATTTT. Translation gives CASSQERTMGNTIYF.